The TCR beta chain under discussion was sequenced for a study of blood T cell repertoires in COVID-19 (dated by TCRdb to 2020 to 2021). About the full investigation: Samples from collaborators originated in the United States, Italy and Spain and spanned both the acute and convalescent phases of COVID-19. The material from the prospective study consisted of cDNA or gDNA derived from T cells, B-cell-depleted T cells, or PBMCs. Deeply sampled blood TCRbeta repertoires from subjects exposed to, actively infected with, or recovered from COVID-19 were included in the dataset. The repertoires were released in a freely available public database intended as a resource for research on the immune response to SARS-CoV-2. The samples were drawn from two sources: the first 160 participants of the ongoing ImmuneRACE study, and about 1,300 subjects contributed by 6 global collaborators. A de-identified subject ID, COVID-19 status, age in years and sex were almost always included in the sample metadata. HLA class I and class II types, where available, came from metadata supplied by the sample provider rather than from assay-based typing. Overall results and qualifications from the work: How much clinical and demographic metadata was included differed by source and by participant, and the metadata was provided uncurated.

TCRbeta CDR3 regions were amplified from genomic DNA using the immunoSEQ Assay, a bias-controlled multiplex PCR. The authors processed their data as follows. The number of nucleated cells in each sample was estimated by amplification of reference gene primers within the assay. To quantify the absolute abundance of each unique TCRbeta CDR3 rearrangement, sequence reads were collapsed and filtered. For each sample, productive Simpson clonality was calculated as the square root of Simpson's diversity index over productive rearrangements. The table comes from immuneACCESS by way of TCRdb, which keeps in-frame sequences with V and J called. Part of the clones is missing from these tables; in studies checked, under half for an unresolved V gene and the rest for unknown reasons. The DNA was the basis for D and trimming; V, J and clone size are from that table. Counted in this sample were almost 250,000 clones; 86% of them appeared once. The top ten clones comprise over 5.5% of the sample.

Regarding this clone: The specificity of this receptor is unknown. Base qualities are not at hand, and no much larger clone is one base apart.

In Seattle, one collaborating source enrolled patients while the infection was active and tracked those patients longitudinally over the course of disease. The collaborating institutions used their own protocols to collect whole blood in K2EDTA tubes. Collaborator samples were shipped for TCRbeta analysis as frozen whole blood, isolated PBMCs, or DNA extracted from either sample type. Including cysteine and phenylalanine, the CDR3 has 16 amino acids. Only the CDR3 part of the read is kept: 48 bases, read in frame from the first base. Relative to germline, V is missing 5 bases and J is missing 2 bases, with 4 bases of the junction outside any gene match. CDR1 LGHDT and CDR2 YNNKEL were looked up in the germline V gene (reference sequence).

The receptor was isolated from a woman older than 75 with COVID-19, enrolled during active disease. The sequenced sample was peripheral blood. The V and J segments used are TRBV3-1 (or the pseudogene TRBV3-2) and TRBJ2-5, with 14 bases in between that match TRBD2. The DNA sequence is TGTGCCAGCAGCGACGGACTAGCGGGGGGACAAGAGACCCAGTACTTC. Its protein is CASSDGLAGGQETQYF.